This entry lists 18 T cell receptor beta chains sequenced from one sample in a study of blood T cell repertoires in COVID-19. Clones were read by immunoSEQ multiplex PCR, and TCRdb kept only the in-frame ones, dropping some. Altogether more than 250,000 clones are present, approximately 84% being singletons, with the ten largest covering around 9.1%. The source material was peripheral blood. All receptors derive from a human donor in a cohort sampled during active COVID-19.

The genes are TRBV25-1 and TRBJ2-3; 8 bases match TRBD1. This CDR3 spans 15 amino acids. The V gene end was trimmed by 5 bases and the J gene end by 2 bases; junction bases not matched to a gene: 6. Looked up from germline, CDR1 is MGHDK and CDR2 is SYGVNS. CDR3 in DNA: TGTGCCAGCAGTCAGACAGGGGCCTACACAGATACGCAGTATTTT. This encodes CASSQTGAYTDTQYF.

The chain uses TRBV13 and TRBJ1-1, with D possibly being TRBD1 (5 bases). V was cut by 1 base and J by 0 bases, with 12 bases left in between. Germline CDR1 reads PRHDT; CDR2 reads FYEKMQ (reference sequence). This CDR3 region has 16 residues. The DNA for the CDR3 is TGTGCCAGCAGCTTAGTGGCGGGACGAATGAACACTGAAGCTTTCTTT. It specifies CASSLVAGRMNTEAFF.

At least ten counts were recorded for this clone. The chain couples TRBV11-2 to TRBJ1-2; D is unresolved. In germline, CDR1 is SGHAT, CDR2 FQNNGV. The V end was cut by 4 bases, the J end by 2 bases, with 11 bases between. This CDR3 spans 14 amino acids. CDR3 sequence reads: CASSSQNTNYGYTF. The CDR3 DNA is TGTGCCAGCAGCTCCCAGAATACCAACTATGGCTACACCTTC.

The V and J genes are TRBV6-4 and TRBJ1-1; TRBD1 agrees at 7 bases. The ends lost 4 bases at V and 6 bases at J; junction bases unmatched: 8. The CDR3 is 14 amino acids. Germline V CDR1 and CDR2: MRHNA, SNTAGT. CDR3 sequence (DNA): TGTGCCAGCAGTGCGGACAGGAGGGCTCCTGAAGCTTTCTTT. Translated: CASSADRRAPEAFF.

The gene calls are TRBV2 and TRBJ2-1; 12 nucleotides align to TRBD2. Germline-derived CDR1 and CDR2 are SNHLY and FYNNEI. The ends lost 6 bases at V and 9 bases at J; junction bases unmatched: 9. The CDR3 extends over 15 amino acids. CDR3 sequence (DNA): TGTGCCAGCAGCCAGACTAGCGGGAGTAGGGGTGAGCAGTTCTTC. Translation gives CASSQTSGSRGEQFF. The variable domain in full, with the rest retrieved from reference TRBV2 and TRBJ2-1, is EPEVTQTPSHQVTQMGQEVILRCVPISNHLYFYWYRQILGQKVEFLVSFYNNEISEKSEIFDDQFSVERPDGSNFTLKIRSTKLEDSAMYFCASSQTSGSRGEQFFGPGTRLTVL.

At least ten counts were recorded for this clone. V and J are TRBV6-5 and TRBJ1-1; TRBD1 matches at 7 bases. Germline V CDR1 and CDR2: MNHEY, SVGAGI. CDR3 length: 13 residues. V shed 1 base and J 8 bases; nucleotides not matched to a gene: 4. CDR3 coding DNA: TGTGCCAGCAGTTACTTAGGGACAGACGAAGCTTTCTTT. Its protein is CASSYLGTDEAFF.

The genes are TRBV6-5 and TRBJ1-5; TRBD1 agrees at 10 bases. There are 14 residues in the CDR3. In germline, CDR1 is MNHEY, CDR2 SVGAGI. V dropped 6 bases and J dropped 8; count of bases not matched to a gene: 7. CDR3 coding DNA: TGTGCCAGCAGGTCGACAGGGGGCGGGGAGCCCCAGCATTTT. It is translated as CASRSTGGGEPQHF.

This chain uses TRBV2 with TRBJ1-2, with TRBD1 matching 7 bases. The junction had 10 bases not matched to a gene; V was cut back by 8 bases and J by 4 bases. CDR1 SNHLY and CDR2 FYNNEI come from the germline V gene. The CDR3 covers 14 residues. The CDR3 loop reads CASSPWAGGYGYTF. CDR3 bases: TGTGCCAGCTCCCCTTGGGCAGGGGGCTATGGCTACACCTTC.

The gene calls are TRBV5-1 and TRBJ2-1; tentatively, D is TRBD2 (6 bases). The V end lost 4 bases, the J end lost 4 bases, and 12 bases lay between the germline ends. The CDR3 has 14 residues. Germline V gene data show CDR1 as SGHRS and CDR2 as YFSETQ. CDR3 residues: CASSTGEGYNEQFF. The CDR3 nucleotides are TGCGCCAGCAGCACGGGAGAGGGGTACAATGAGCAGTTCTTC.

The DNA of the CDR3 is TGTGCCAGCAGCTTTCTATCCGAGGGGACCCAGTACTTC. Protein product: CASSFLSEGTQYF. This chain connects TRBV13 to TRBJ2-5; the D gene is possibly TRBD2 (5 bases). Germline V gene sequence: CDR1 PRHDT, CDR2 FYEKMQ (reference sequence). The CDR3 totals 13 residues. V gave up 3 bases and J gave up 7 bases, with 12 bases separating them.

The chain has TRBV11-2 and TRBJ2-1; TRBD1 aligns across 7 bases. With 1 base clipped from V and 9 bases from J, the junction kept 6 bases outside the gene matches. This CDR3 has 14 amino acids. Germline CDR1 reads SGHAT; CDR2 reads FQNNGV. CDR3 in amino acids: CASSLGDSVREQFF. CDR3 sequence (DNA): TGTGCCAGCAGCTTAGGGGACAGCGTGCGTGAGCAGTTCTTC.

The table lists this clone with a few counts. V is TRBV19 and J is TRBJ1-1, with 11 bases fitting TRBD1. CDR1 and CDR2 (germline): LNHDA, SQIVND (reference sequence). V gave up 9 bases and J gave up 6 bases; unmatched junction bases: 9. The length of the CDR3 is 14 residues. Written as DNA, the CDR3 is TGTGCCAGCCGCCTGGGACAGGGGGTAGCTGAAGCTTTCTTT. It specifies CASRLGQGVAEAFF.

The rearrangement links TRBV2 to TRBJ2-7; tentative D call: TRBD2 (7 bases). V was shortened by 8 bases and J by 3 bases, with 17 bases between the two germline ends. This CDR3 contains 14 residues. The germline V gene encodes CDR1 SNHLY and CDR2 FYNNEI. The CDR3 bases are TGTGCCAGCGGGGAGGGGGTGAACCTCTACGAGCAGTACTTC. Its translation: CASGEGVNLYEQYF.

CDR3 loop: CATSSRDRGSYEQYF. CDR3 nucleotides: TGTGCCACCAGCTCGCGGGACAGGGGATCCTACGAGCAGTACTTC. V gene TRBV15 combines with J gene TRBJ2-7, with 10 bases fitting TRBD1. V gave up 5 bases and J gave up 1 base; unmatched junction bases: 5. The CDR3 loop spans 15 amino acids. CDR1 is LNHNV, CDR2 YYDKDF, per germline (reference sequence).

This clone appeared many times. The V and J genes are TRBV3-1 (or the pseudogene TRBV3-2) and TRBJ2-7, with D tentatively TRBD2 (7 bases). Germline V gene data show CDR1 as LGHDT and CDR2 as YNNKEL (reference sequence). The V end was cut by 3 bases, the J end by 2 bases, with 17 bases between. The CDR3 contains 16 residues. The CDR3 loop is CASSHIWGGHPYEQYF. CDR3 coding DNA: TGTGCCAGCAGCCATATTTGGGGGGGGCATCCCTACGAGCAGTACTTC.

The chain combines TRBV5-1 with TRBJ1-5; the D gene is possibly TRBD1 (6 bases). Deletions cut 7 bases from V and 6 bases from J, with 14 bases between. The CDR3 runs to 13 residues. Germline-derived CDR1 and CDR2 are SGHRS and YFSETQ. The CDR3 loop reads CASQTGKAQPQHF. CDR3 bases: TGCGCCAGCCAAACAGGGAAGGCTCAGCCCCAGCATTTT.

The chain has TRBV6-2 or TRBV6-3 and TRBJ2-5; the D gene is possibly TRBD2 (6 bases). Deletions cut 2 bases from V and 1 base from J, with 11 bases between. The CDR3 contains 15 residues. The germline V gene encodes CDR1 MNHEY and CDR2 SVGEGT. The CDR3 loop reads CASSYPGTGQETQYF. CDR3 DNA sequence: TGTGCCAGCAGTTACCCCGGGACTGGCCAAGAGACCCAGTACTTC.

The V gene is TRBV28, the J gene TRBJ1-5; 9 positions agree with TRBD1. With 5 bases clipped from V and 6 bases from J, the junction kept 8 bases outside the gene matches. The germline V gene encodes CDR1 MDHEN and CDR2 SYDVKM. The length of the CDR3 is 15 residues. The CDR3 DNA follows: TGTGCCAGCAGTGGGCGAAGGACAGGGGCTCAGCCCCAGCATTTT. It codes for CASSGRRTGAQPQHF.